This T cell receptor beta chain was documented in a study of follicular helper T cells after annual influenza vaccination. Documented time point: 2014-2015 season, pre-vaccination. Non-naive CD4+CXCR5+PD-1+ cTfh were sorted into ICOS+CD38+ and ICOS-CD38- fractions. Assay used: immunoSEQ multiplex PCR; TCRdb lists only in-frame clones, some missing. The repertoire holds roughly 10,000 clones, with around four fifths as singletons. Study-level findings and limits: Successive annual vaccinations recalled a recurrent oligoclonal ICOS+CD38+ cTfh response with influenza-specific clonotypes. ICOS-CD38- cTfh most often held earlier Day 7 ICOS+CD38+ clones. ICOS+CD38+ cTfh clonality tracked population frequency, and its change tracked circulating plasmablast change.

Details on this clone: Its antigen is as yet unknown.

The CDR3 sequence is 13 residues long. Germline V gene lookup returns CDR1 LGHNA and CDR2 YSLEER. V was pared by 1 base and J by 8 bases, with 8 bases between. This clonotype was sampled from an adult who received the influenza vaccine. The input for sequencing was CXCR5+ CD38- circulating T follicular helper cells from blood, taken on the day of influenza vaccination. Regarding subset: circulating Tfh, non-naive CD4+CXCR5+PD-1+ (ICOS+CD38+ or ICOS-CD38-). V and J are TRBV4-3 and TRBJ1-4, with D hard to call. CDR3 in amino acids: CASSQVLGEKLFF. The CDR3 region has the DNA TGCGCCAGCAGCCAAGTGCTGGGGGAAAAACTGTTTTTT.